This T cell receptor beta chain was recorded in a study of T cells in Graves' hyperthyroidism and ophthalmopathy. Amplified TCR beta CDR3 regions came from RNA transcripts. Using the HTBI primer set, a first-round RT-PCR was run on the TCR CDR3. MiXCR, run by TCRdb on the multiplex PCR reads, gives a single entry per CDR3 protein. The data contain some 510,000 distinct CDR3 sequences, around 21% of them singletons. The germline V gene encodes CDR1 SQVTM and CDR2 ANQGSEA. The CDR3 is 13 residues long. With V trimmed by 5 bases and J by 3 bases, 6 bases remained unmatched. This clonotype showed up many times.

The chain carries TRBV29-1 and TRBJ1-1, with 7 bases lining up with TRBD1. The sample consisted of blood. The receptor was derived from a man aged 18 to 35 with Graves' hyperthyroidism. CDR3 sequence: CSVYRGLYTEAFF. DNA for the CDR3: TGCAGCGTTTACAGGGGCCTCTACACTGAAGCTTTCTTT.